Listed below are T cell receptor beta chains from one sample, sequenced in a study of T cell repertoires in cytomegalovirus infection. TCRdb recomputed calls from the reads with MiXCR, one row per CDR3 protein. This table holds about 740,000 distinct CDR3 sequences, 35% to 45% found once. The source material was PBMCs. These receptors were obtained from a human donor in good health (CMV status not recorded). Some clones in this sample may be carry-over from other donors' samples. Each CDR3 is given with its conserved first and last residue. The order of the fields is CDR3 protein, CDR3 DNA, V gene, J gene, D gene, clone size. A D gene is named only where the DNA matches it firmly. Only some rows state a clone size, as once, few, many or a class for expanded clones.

CASSIRRTGKDEQYF	TGTGCCAGTAGTATACGGAGGACAGGGAAGGACGAGCAGTACTTC	TRBV19	TRBJ2-7	TRBD1	few
CASLRVGLMNTEAFF	TGTGCCAGCCTACGAGTAGGGCTCATGAACACTGAAGCTTTCTTT	TRBV6-1	TRBJ1-1	-	few
CASSLWGDTQYF	TGTGCCAGCAGCTTATGGGGGGATACGCAGTATTTT	TRBV7-2	TRBJ2-3	-	many
CSASLEGRRETQYF	TGCAGTGCTAGTTTGGAGGGTCGGAGGGAGACCCAGTACTTC	TRBV20-1	TRBJ2-5	-	-
CASSPRGVVGVQETQYF	TGTGCCAGCAGTCCAAGGGGTGTGGTGGGAGTCCAAGAGACCCAGTACTTC	TRBV6-1	TRBJ2-5	-	few
CASSWGGTNYGYTF	TGTGCCAGCAGCTGGGGGGGCACTAACTATGGCTACACCTTC	TRBV25-1	TRBJ1-2	-	-
CASSEFDSRNTEAFF	TGTGCCAGCAGCGAATTCGACTCTCGGAACACTGAAGCTTTCTTT	TRBV7-2	TRBJ1-1	-	many
CASSSGTGSNNQPQHF	TGTGCCAGCAGTTCCGGGACAGGGTCTAACAATCAGCCCCAGCATTTT	TRBV7-2	TRBJ1-5	TRBD1	-
CASSLRDGNEQFF	TGTGCCAGCAGTTTACGGGACGGCAATGAGCAGTTCTTC	TRBV28	TRBJ2-1	-	-
CASSFGGNKNHPGSYEQYF	TGTGCCAGCAGTTTTGGTGGAAATAAAAACCATCCAGGGAGCTACGAGCAGTACTTC	TRBV28	TRBJ2-7	-	few
CASGIDRHYGYTF	TGTGCCAGCGGGATAGACAGGCACTATGGCTACACCTTC	TRBV27	TRBJ1-2	-	-
CASSLGFGGEETQYF	TGTGCCAGCAGCTTAGGGTTTGGCGGGGAAGAGACCCAGTACTTC	TRBV7-6	TRBJ2-5	-	-
CASSSRDRATEQYF	TGTGCCAGCAGCTCGCGCGACAGGGCCACAGAGCAGTACTTC	TRBV11-2	TRBJ2-7	TRBD1	-